The T cell receptor (beta chain) under discussion was sequenced for a study of blood T cell repertoires in COVID-19 (dated by TCRdb to between 2020 and 2021). Regarding the study in general: The collaborator samples originated in the United States, Italy and Spain and spanned the acute and convalescent phases of COVID-19. The prospective study material was composed of cDNA or gDNA derived from T cells, B-cell-depleted T cells, or PBMCs. Subjects who had been exposed to COVID-19, were actively infected with it, or had recovered from it provided the deeply sampled blood TCRbeta repertoires that made up the dataset. The repertoires were released in a freely available public database intended as a resource for research on the immune response to SARS-CoV-2. Samples came from the ongoing ImmuneRACE study (first 160 participants) plus 1,254 subjects from 6 global collaborators. A de-identified subject ID, COVID-19 status, age in years and sex were almost always included in the sample metadata. Where HLA class I and class II types were available, the types were taken from metadata supplied by the sample provider, not from assay-based typing.

Each collaborating institution followed its own protocols to collect whole blood in K2EDTA tubes. For TCRbeta analysis, collaborators shipped samples as frozen whole blood, isolated PBMCs, or DNA extracted from either of those sample types. In regard to this clone: Its antigen target is currently unknown. Per-base qualities were not stored, and no clone one base away is much larger.

Study-level results and caveats: Clinical and demographic metadata were provided uncurated, with the amount varying by source and participant.

Between the V and J ends, shortened by 3 bases and 4 bases respectively, the junction contains 9 bases. CDR1 and CDR2 were assigned from the germline V gene as SNHLY and FYNNEI. Measured from the cysteine to the phenylalanine, the CDR3 is 14 residues long. Left in the record is the CDR3 DNA by itself, 42 bases read in frame from the first base. The immunoSEQ Assay, a bias-controlled multiplex PCR, was used to amplify TCRbeta CDR3 regions from genomic DNA. Turning to the authors' computational methods: Nucleated cell counts per sample were estimated from amplification of reference gene primers within the assay. To quantify the absolute abundance of each unique TCRbeta CDR3 rearrangement, sequence reads were collapsed and filtered. For each sample, productive Simpson clonality was calculated as the square root of Simpson's diversity index across productive rearrangements. The source is immuneACCESS, and TCRdb retained only in-frame sequences with V and J called. Part of the clones is not carried over; for the studies checked, unresolved V genes explain less than half of this, and the remainder is unexplained. V and J calls and clone size follow that table, whereas D and trimming were derived from the DNA. This sample is represented by about 150,000 clones; around 90% of them were singletons. The ten most abundant clones make up 1.5% to 2% of the sample.

Sample: peripheral blood. The receptor was isolated from a human donor in a cohort sampled during active COVID-19. Recombination linked TRBV2 to TRBJ1-4; the D gene is possibly TRBD1, with 6 bases matching. This receptor has the CDR3 CASSDIRGNEKLFF. The nucleotide sequence is given as TGTGCCAGCAGTGATATCAGGGGTAATGAAAAACTGTTTTTT.